Listed here are 8 T cell receptor beta chains from one sample, sequenced in a study of blood T cell repertoires in COVID-19. Method: immunoSEQ multiplex PCR; TCRdb's copy keeps in-frame clones and lacks some. This sample carries hundreds of thousands of clones, about 80% of them seen once, and the ten largest clones take 7.5% to 10%. Sequencing was done on a sample of peripheral blood. These receptors were obtained from a man older than 75 with acute or convalescent COVID-19.

The chain uses TRBV19 and TRBJ2-3; D remains unclear. V lost 2 bases, J lost 2 bases, and 2 bases lay in between. Germline loops: CDR1 LNHDA, CDR2 SQIVND (reference sequence). CDR3 size: 12 residues. CDR3 in amino acids: CASSIYTDTQYF. CDR3 coding DNA: TGTGCCAGTAGTATATACACAGATACGCAGTATTTT.

V gene TRBV19 combines with J gene TRBJ2-3; 13 bases agree with TRBD2. Germline CDR1 is LNHDA and CDR2 is SQIVND (reference sequence). The junction had 5 bases not matched to a gene; V was cut back by 7 bases and J by 4 bases. The CDR3 spans 15 residues. DNA of the CDR3: TGTGCCAGTATCCGGACTAGCGGGAGTTCAGATACGCAGTATTTT. Translation gives CASIRTSGSSDTQYF.

The chain is built from TRBV7-9 and TRBJ1-2; 8 bases match TRBD1. There are 15 residues in the CDR3. V shed 1 base and J 8 bases; nucleotides not matched to a gene: 9. In germline, CDR1 is SEHNR, CDR2 FQNEAQ (reference sequence). The CDR3, as DNA: TGTGCCAGCAGCTTAGAGGGGCAGGGGGCGCAGGGCTACACCTTC. This sequence encodes CASSLEGQGAQGYTF.

In this sample, this clone turned up a few times. The V and J genes are TRBV3-1 (or the pseudogene TRBV3-2) and TRBJ1-1; D perhaps matches TRBD1 (5 bases). The CDR3 has 15 amino acids. Germline-derived CDR1 and CDR2 are LGHDT and YNNKEL (reference sequence). V dropped 3 bases and J dropped 0 bases, with 11 bases sitting between them. The CDR3 DNA sequence: TGTGCCAGCAGCCACACGACAGAAATGAACACTGAAGCTTTCTTT. As protein: CASSHTTEMNTEAFF.

The J gene is TRBJ1-2, the V gene TRBV7-2; TRBD1 might be the D (5 bases). V lost 3 bases, J lost 1 base, and 21 bases lay in between. CDR3 length: 18 residues. Germline values: CDR1 SGHTA, CDR2 FQGNSA. Written as DNA, the CDR3 is TGTGCCAGCAGCTTCCGGGGGGGAGGGCTTGATGTTAACTATGGCTACACCTTC. Protein sequence: CASSFRGGGLDVNYGYTF.

The rearrangement joins TRBV6-2 or TRBV6-3 to TRBJ1-1, with 8 bases matching TRBD1. The CDR3 sequence is 14 residues long. V dropped 4 bases and J dropped 4; count of bases not matched to a gene: 5. Germline CDR1 is MNHEY and CDR2 is SVGEGT. The DNA of the CDR3 is TGTGCCAGCAGTTTTCAGGGGGCGCGCACTGAAGCTTTCTTT. Its protein product is CASSFQGARTEAFF.

The chain joins TRBV30 to TRBJ1-5, with a tentative D call TRBD1 (5 bases). The CDR3 runs to 14 residues. Trimming stripped 5 bases from V and 4 bases from J, with 15 bases between. The V gene's germline CDR1 is GTSNPN and CDR2 SVGIG (reference sequence). The CDR3 region has the DNA TGTGCCTGGTCCGGATACAGGCGGAATCAGCCCCAGCATTTT. Translating gives CAWSGYRRNQPQHF.

V gene TRBV19 combines with J gene TRBJ2-5; D is perhaps TRBD1 (5 bases). Trimming removed 7 bases from V and 1 base from J, with 10 bases in between. The CDR3 spans 13 residues. CDR1 and CDR2 from the germline V gene are LNHDA and SQIVND (reference sequence). For the CDR3, the DNA is TGTGCCAGTAAACAGGCCTCCCAAGAGACCCAGTACTTC. Amino acid sequence: CASKQASQETQYF.